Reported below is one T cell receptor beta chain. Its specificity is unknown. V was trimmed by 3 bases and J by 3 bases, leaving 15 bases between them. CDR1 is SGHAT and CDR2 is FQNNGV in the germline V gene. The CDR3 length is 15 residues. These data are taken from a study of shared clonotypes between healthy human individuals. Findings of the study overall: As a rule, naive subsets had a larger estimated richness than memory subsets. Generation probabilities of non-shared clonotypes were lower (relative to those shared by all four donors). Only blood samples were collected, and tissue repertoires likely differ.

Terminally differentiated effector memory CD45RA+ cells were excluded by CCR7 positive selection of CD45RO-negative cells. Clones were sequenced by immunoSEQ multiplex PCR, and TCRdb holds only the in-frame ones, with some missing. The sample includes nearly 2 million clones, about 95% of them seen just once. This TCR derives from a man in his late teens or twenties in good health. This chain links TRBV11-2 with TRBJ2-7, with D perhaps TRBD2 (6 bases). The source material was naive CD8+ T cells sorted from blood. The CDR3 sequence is CASSFGRNKFYEQYF. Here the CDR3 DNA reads TGTGCCAGCAGCTTCGGGAGAAATAAGTTCTACGAGCAGTACTTC. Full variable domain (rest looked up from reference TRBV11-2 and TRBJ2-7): EAGVAQSPRYKIIEKRQSVAFWCNPISGHATLYWYQQILGQGPKLLIQFQNNGVVDDSQLPKDRFSAERLKGVDSTLKIQPAKLEDSAVYLCASSFGRNKFYEQYFGPGTRLTVT.